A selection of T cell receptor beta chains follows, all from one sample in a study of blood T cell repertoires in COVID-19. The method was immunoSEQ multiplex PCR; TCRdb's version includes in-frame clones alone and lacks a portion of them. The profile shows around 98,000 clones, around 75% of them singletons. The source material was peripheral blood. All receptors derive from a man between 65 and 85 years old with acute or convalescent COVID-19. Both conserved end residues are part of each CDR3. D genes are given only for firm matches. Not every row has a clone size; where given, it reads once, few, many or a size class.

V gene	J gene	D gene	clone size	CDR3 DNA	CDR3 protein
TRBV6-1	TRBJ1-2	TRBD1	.	TGTGCCAGCAGTTATCAGGACAGGGCGAAGGGCTACACCTTC	CASSYQDRAKGYTF
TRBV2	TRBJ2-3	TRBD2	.	TGTGCCAGCAACAGACTAGCGGGGAGCACAGATACGCAGTATTTT	CASNRLAGSTDTQYF
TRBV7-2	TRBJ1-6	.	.	TGTGCCAGCAGTCGCCGACACCAATTCTATAATTCACCCCTCCACTTT	CASSRRHQFYNSPLHF
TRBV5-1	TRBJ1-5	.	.	TGCGCCAGCAGCTTGGAGGGGGGCAATCAGCCCCAGCATTTT	CASSLEGGNQPQHF
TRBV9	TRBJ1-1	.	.	TGTGCCAGCAGCGTAGATACAGGGATGACTGAAGCTTTCTTT	CASSVDTGMTEAFF
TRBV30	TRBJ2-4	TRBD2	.	TGTGCCTGGAGTGTAGCGGGAGGGGCCATTCAGTACTTC	CAWSVAGGAIQYF
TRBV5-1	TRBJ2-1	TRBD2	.	TGCGCCAGCAGCTTGGGTCTAGCGGGCCTCAATGAGCAGTTCTTC	CASSLGLAGLNEQFF
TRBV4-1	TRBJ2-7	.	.	TGCGCCAGCAGCCAAGCGGGCGAGCAGTACTTC	CASSQAGEQYF
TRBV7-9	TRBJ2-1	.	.	TGTGCCAGCAGCTTGGGTGGGGGCGTACCCTACAATGAGCAGTTCTTC	CASSLGGGVPYNEQFF
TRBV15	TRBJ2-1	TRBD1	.	TGTGCCACCAGCCGGGACAGGGACTACAATGAGCAGTTCTTC	CATSRDRDYNEQFF
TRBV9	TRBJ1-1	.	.	TGTGCCAGCAGCGTAGGTGGGGGGAGTGGGCCGAACACTGAAGCTTTCTTT	CASSVGGGSGPNTEAFF
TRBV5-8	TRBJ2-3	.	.	TGTGCCAGCAGTTCCCGTGAGAGTCGCTACACAGATACGCAGTATTTT	CASSSRESRYTDTQYF
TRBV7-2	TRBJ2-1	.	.	TGTGCCAGCAGCCCTGGGTCGGGTCATGAGCAGTTCTTC	CASSPGSGHEQFF
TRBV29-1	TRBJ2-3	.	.	TGCAGCGTTGAAGGAGGGCGGGGCACAGATACGCAGTATTTT	CSVEGGRGTDTQYF
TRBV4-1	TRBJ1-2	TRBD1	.	TGCGCCAGCAGCCAAGAAGGGACAGTCTATGGCTACACCTTC	CASSQEGTVYGYTF
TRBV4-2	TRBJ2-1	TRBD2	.	TGTGCCAGCAGCCAACTATTCCTAGCGGGATTCAATGAGCAGTTCTTC	CASSQLFLAGFNEQFF
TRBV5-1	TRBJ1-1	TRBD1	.	TGCGCCAGCAGCCCCCGACAGGGACAAGGGAACACTGAAGCTTTCTTT	CASSPRQGQGNTEAFF
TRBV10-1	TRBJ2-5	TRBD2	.	TGCGCCAGCAACCCTAGCGGGAGAAGGGAGACCCAGTACTTC	CASNPSGRRETQYF
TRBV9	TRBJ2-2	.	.	TGTGCCAGCAGCGTAGTAATTAGTACGGAGCCATTCACCGGGGAGCTGTTTTTT	CASSVVISTEPFTGELFF
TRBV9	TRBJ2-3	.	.	TGTGCCAGCAGCGTGGGGACACCCGATACGCAGTATTTT	CASSVGTPDTQYF
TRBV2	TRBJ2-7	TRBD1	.	TGTGCCAGCCGGGACAGGGCCTACGAGCAGTACTTC	CASRDRAYEQYF
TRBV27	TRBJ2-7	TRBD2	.	TGTGCCAGCAGTTTAGATATAGAAAGGACTAGCGGTTACTTC	CASSLDIERTSGYF
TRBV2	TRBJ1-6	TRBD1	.	TGTGCCAGCAGCACCGGGACAGGGGGGTCACCCCTCCACTTT	CASSTGTGGSPLHF
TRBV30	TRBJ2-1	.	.	TGTGCCTGGAGGTATGGAGGCAGAGGATATAATGAGCAGTTCTTC	CAWRYGGRGYNEQFF
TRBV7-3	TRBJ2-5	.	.	TGTGCCAGCAGCGCGGGCAGGGGTCAAGAGACCCAGTACTTC	CASSAGRGQETQYF
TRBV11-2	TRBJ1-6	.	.	TGTGCCAGCAGCTTAGCGGGGGGGTTCAATTCACCCCTCCACTTT	CASSLAGGFNSPLHF
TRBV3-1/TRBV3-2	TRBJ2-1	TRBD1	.	TGTGCCAGCAGCCTTCCCCGGGACAGATACAATGAGCAGTTCTTC	CASSLPRDRYNEQFF
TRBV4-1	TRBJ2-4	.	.	TGCGCCAGCAGCCCCACTGTTCCCCTGGTGGTAGCCAAAAACATTCAGTACTTC	CASSPTVPLVVAKNIQYF
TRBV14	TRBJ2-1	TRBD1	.	TGTGCCAGCAGCCTTGACAGGGGAAGCTCCTACAATGAGCAGTTCTTC	CASSLDRGSSYNEQFF
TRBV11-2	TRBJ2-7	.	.	TGTGCCAGTACACCCGACTCCTACTACGAGCAGTACTTC	CASTPDSYYEQYF
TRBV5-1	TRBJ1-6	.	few	TGCGCCAGCCGTCTATTCACGGAGAATTCACCCCTCCACTTT	CASRLFTENSPLHF
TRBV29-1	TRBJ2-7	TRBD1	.	TGCAGCGTTCGAGACAGGGGACTCTCCTACGAGCAGTACTTC	CSVRDRGLSYEQYF
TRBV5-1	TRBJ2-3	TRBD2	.	TGCGCCAGCAGCTTGACACTAGCGGCGATAACAGATACGCAGTATTTT	CASSLTLAAITDTQYF
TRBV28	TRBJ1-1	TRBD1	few	TGTGCCAGCAGTTCCACCTTGACAGGGATTGGAGTGGCTTTCTTT	CASSSTLTGIGVAFF
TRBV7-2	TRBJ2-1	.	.	TGTGCCAGCAGCAGGACTTCTCCGAGCTCCTACAATGAGCAGTTCTTC	CASSRTSPSSYNEQFF
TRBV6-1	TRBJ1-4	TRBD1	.	TGTGCCAGCAATGACCGACAGGGTCCCTCTGGTGAAAAACTGTTTTTT	CASNDRQGPSGEKLFF
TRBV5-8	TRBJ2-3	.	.	TGTGCCAGCAGCTCCCAGGGCCGTGGCACGCAGTATTTT	CASSSQGRGTQYF
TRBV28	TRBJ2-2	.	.	TGTGCCAGCAGCCCCCGACTAGTCTTCAGCTTCGGGGAGCTGTTTTTT	CASSPRLVFSFGELFF
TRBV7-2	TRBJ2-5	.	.	TGTGCCAGCAGCTTAAGCTTAAGTCCGTGGGAGACCCAGTACTTC	CASSLSLSPWETQYF
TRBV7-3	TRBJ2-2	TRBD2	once	TGTGCCAGCAGACGTTCTCCGGGGCTAGCGGGAACCCCGAACACCGGGGAGCTGTTTTTT	CASRRSPGLAGTPNTGELFF
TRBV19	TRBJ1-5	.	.	TGTGCCAGTAGTATATCAGGGTCCCAGCCCCAGCATTTT	CASSISGSQPQHF
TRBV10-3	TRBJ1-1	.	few	TGTGCCATCAGGGGGGACACCTCTACCAACACTGAAGCTTTCTTT	CAIRGDTSTNTEAFF
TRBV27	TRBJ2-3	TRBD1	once	TGTGCCAGCAGTTTTTCGGACAGGGGGCCAGATACGCAGTATTTT	CASSFSDRGPDTQYF
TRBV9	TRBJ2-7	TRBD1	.	TGTGCCAGCAACTCCGGGACAGGGAGGAAGCAGTACTTC	CASNSGTGRKQYF
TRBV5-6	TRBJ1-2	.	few	TGTGCCAGCAGCTTGGGGGCAGGGGAATATGGCTACACCTTC	CASSLGAGEYGYTF
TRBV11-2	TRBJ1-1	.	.	TGTGCCAGCAGCTTAAGGGAGGACACTGAAGCTTTCTTT	CASSLREDTEAFF
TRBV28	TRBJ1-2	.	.	TGTGCCAGCAGTTTTCTGGCCTATGGCTACACCTTC	CASSFLAYGYTF
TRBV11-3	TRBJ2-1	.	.	TGTGCCAGCAGCCATTCGGAGCTAAACAATGAGCAGTTCTTC	CASSHSELNNEQFF
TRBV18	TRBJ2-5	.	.	TGTGCCAGCTCATCAACGTCTAAAGAGACCCAGTACTTC	CASSSTSKETQYF
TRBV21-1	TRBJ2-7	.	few	TGTGCCAGCAGCAGACCTATACTTCGGGACGAGCAGTACTTC	CASSRPILRDEQYF
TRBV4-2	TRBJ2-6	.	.	TGTGCCAGCAGCCGCCTACTGGGGCTGGGAGGGGCCAACGTCCTGACTTTC	CASSRLLGLGGANVLTF
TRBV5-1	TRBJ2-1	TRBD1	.	TGCGCCAGCAGCATGGGACAGGGGAATAAAAATGAGCAGTTCTTC	CASSMGQGNKNEQFF
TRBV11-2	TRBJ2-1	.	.	TGTGCCAGCAGCTTAGGAGGCTACAATGAGCAGTTCTTC	CASSLGGYNEQFF